What follows are 20 T cell receptor beta chains derived from one specimen sequenced in a study of neurological immune-mediated disorders (dated by TCRdb to between 2018 and 2021). The library was generated by 5' RACE. Sequencing instrument: Illumina HiSeq 2500. The public sequencing data were trimmed at Q25 with fastp and processed into clonotypes with MiXCR by TCRdb, which kept only in-frame beta chains. Each CDR3 protein gets just one entry, which takes the most common genes and DNA from the rows behind it. The table for this sample lists roughly 65,000 distinct CDR3 sequences; under 5% of them were counted only once. The ten largest account for just over 2.5% of the sample. The sequencing input was PBMCs. Every receptor here comes from a man in his fifties with multiple sclerosis.

This clonotype has at least ten counts. The rearrangement uses TRBV15 and TRBJ2-7; D is tentatively TRBD1 or TRBD2 (6 bases each). CDR1 is LNHNV and CDR2 is YYDKDF in the germline V gene (reference sequence). Trimming shortened V by 5 bases and J by 3 bases, and 11 bases separated the two germline ends. The CDR3 consists of 13 residues. This CDR3 reads CATSPGANYEQYF. CDR3 sequence (DNA): TGTGCCACCAGCCCGGGGGCCAACTACGAGCAGTACTTC.

This clonotype has a count of ten or more. V gene TRBV5-1 combines with J gene TRBJ2-7, with D possibly TRBD1 on 5 matching bases. This CDR3 has 13 residues. Germline-derived CDR1 and CDR2 are SGHRS and YFSETQ. Trimming removed 1 base from V and 2 bases from J, with 7 bases in between. CDR3 bases: TGCGCCAGCAGCTTGACAGGCACCTACGAGCAGTACGTC. It specifies CASSLTGTYEQYV.

Here the CDR3 reads CASSLPTANTEAFF. The CDR3 nucleotides read TGCGCCAGCAGCTTGCCAACAGCAAACACTGAAGCTTTCTTT. This chain connects TRBV5-1 to TRBJ1-1; the D is unclear. Germline V lookup: CDR1 SGHRS, CDR2 YFSETQ. This CDR3 contains 14 residues. V lost 1 base to trimming and J lost 2 bases, with 9 bases between them.

This clonotype was observed many times. The chain is built from TRBV5-1 and TRBJ2-1; 9 bases fit TRBD2. The CDR3 is 15 amino acids. Germline CDR1 is SGHRS and CDR2 is YFSETQ. V dropped 4 bases and J dropped 8; count of bases not matched to a gene: 10. CDR3 coding DNA: TGCGCCAGCAGCCCCCTGGGGACTAGCAGCCATGAGCAGTTCTTC. It specifies CASSPLGTSSHEQFF.

This clonotype has ten or more counts. The chain combines TRBV6-2 or TRBV6-3 with TRBJ2-5; 8 bases map to TRBD2. The CDR3 totals 14 residues. The germline V gene has CDR1 MNHEY and CDR2 SVGEGT. V shed 5 bases, J shed 3 bases, and the junction held 5 bases outside the gene matches. The CDR3 region is CASSQAGVEETQYF. The CDR3 DNA sequence: TGTGCCAGCAGTCAAGCGGGGGTTGAAGAGACCCAGTACTTC.

This clonotype was found many times. This chain uses TRBV7-8 with TRBJ1-2; D not resolved. The V gene lost 5 bases and the J gene lost 2 bases, with 9 bases spanning the gap. The CDR3 covers 13 residues. The germline CDR1 and CDR2 sequences are SGHVS and FQNEAQ. As DNA, the CDR3 is TGTGCCAGCAGCCCTGATCCAAACTATGGCTACACCTTC. This translates into CASSPDPNYGYTF. Using reference TRBV7-8 and TRBJ1-2 for the parts outside the CDR3, the full variable domain is GAGVSQSPRYKVAKRGQDVALRCDPISGHVSLFWYQQALGQGPEFLTYFQNEAQLDKSGLPSDRFFAERPEGSVSTLKIQRTQQEDSAVYLCASSPDPNYGYTFGSGTRLTVV.

This clonotype appeared many times. The chain recombines TRBV5-1 with TRBJ2-5, with D maybe TRBD2 (7 bases). V was pared by 4 bases and J by 5 bases, with 27 bases between. The CDR3 has 18 residues. The V gene's germline CDR1 is SGHRS and CDR2 YFSETQ. This chain's CDR3 is CASSPETGGLGRSETQYF. CDR3 sequence (DNA): TGCGCCAGCAGCCCGGAGACGGGGGGCCTTGGTAGATCGGAGACCCAGTACTTC. Filled out from reference TRBV5-1 and TRBJ2-5, the complete variable domain reads KAGVTQTPRYLIKTRGQQVTLSCSPISGHRSVSWYQQTPGQGLQFLFEYFSETQRNKGNFPGRFSGRQFSNSRSEMNVSTLELGDSALYLCASSPETGGLGRSETQYFGPGTRLLVL.

This clonotype was recorded at least ten times. The V gene is TRBV6-5, the J gene TRBJ2-2; D tentatively reads TRBD1 or TRBD2 (5 bases each). CDR3 length: 15 amino acids. CDR1 MNHEY and CDR2 SVGAGI come from the germline V gene. The ends were cut back, 2 bases at V and 4 bases at J, with 11 bases in the middle. Here the CDR3 reads CASSYEGLGTGELFF. DNA for the CDR3: TGTGCCAGCAGTTACGAGGGGCTAGGCACCGGGGAGCTGTTTTTT.

This clonotype was seen repeatedly, ten times or more. This chain links TRBV15 with TRBJ2-5, with D possibly matching TRBD1 (5 bases). The CDR3 spans 14 residues. V lost 3 bases and J 2 bases, leaving 10 bases between the germline ends. CDR1 is LNHNV and CDR2 is YYDKDF in the germline V gene (reference sequence). CDR3 region: CATSSGGQQETQYF. The CDR3 coding sequence is TGTGCCACCAGCAGCGGTGGACAACAAGAGACCCAGTACTTC. Complete variable domain (other parts from reference TRBV15 and TRBJ2-5): DAMVIQNPRYQVTQFGKPVTLSCSQTLNHNVMYWYQQKSSQAPKLLFHYYDKDFNNEADTPDNFQSRRPNTSFCFLDIRSPGLGDTAMYLCATSSGGQQETQYFGPGTRLLVL.

On this clonotype itself: At one end, the junction sequence differs from germline, possibly due to a read error. The chain links TRBV4-1 to TRBJ1-3; the D is unclear. The germline V gene encodes CDR1 MGHRA and CDR2 YSYEKL. CDR3 length equals 17 residues. The CDR3 nucleotides read TGCGCCAGCAGCCGCCGTGGAGGGAAGGTCTCTGGAAAAACCATATATTTT. Residues: CASSRRGGKVSGKTIYF.

This clonotype was counted ten times or more. The chain links TRBV24-1 to TRBJ2-1; perhaps D is TRBD1 or TRBD2 (5 bases each). CDR3 size: 15 residues. V was shortened by 4 bases and J by 4 bases, with 13 bases between the two germline ends. Germline assignment: CDR1 KGHDR and CDR2 SFDVKD. The CDR3 protein is CATSDARDGYNEQFF. CDR3 in DNA: TGTGCCACCAGTGACGCCCGGGACGGATACAATGAGCAGTTCTTC.

This clonotype came up a few times. Sequence at one end of the junction differs from germline and may be a read error. This chain connects TRBV4-1 to TRBJ1-5, with unresolved D. The germline gives CDR1 MGHRA, CDR2 YSYEKL. The CDR3 totals 16 residues. CDR3 sequence reads: CASSQDEAGYYQPQNF. For the CDR3, the DNA is TGCGCCAGCAGCCAAGATGAGGCGGGGTACTATCAGCCCCAGAATTTT.

In this sample, this clonotype turned up a few times. The chain joins TRBV20-1 to TRBJ2-5; D not resolved. The CDR3 runs to 12 residues. The V and J ends lost 1 base and 2 bases respectively, with 5 bases between them. Per germline, CDR1 DFQATT and CDR2 SNEGSKA (reference sequence). CDR3 sequence (DNA): TGCAGTGCTAGAGGATTACAAGAGACCCAGTACTTC. It is translated as CSARGLQETQYF.

This clonotype was seen repeatedly, ten times or more. The V and J genes are TRBV6-5 and TRBJ2-1; 8 nucleotides match TRBD1. Germline CDR1 is MNHEY and CDR2 is SVGAGI. CDR3 size: 14 residues. Trimming removed 9 bases from V and 0 bases from J; junction bases left unmatched: 4. The DNA of the CDR3 is TGTGCCAGTCGGACAGGGAGCTCCTACAATGAGCAGTTCTTC. This codes for CASRTGSSYNEQFF.

The table lists this clonotype with many counts. The V call is TRBV6-5, the J call TRBJ1-6; D unresolved. Germline CDR1 is MNHEY and CDR2 is SVGAGI. V lost 2 bases and J 0 bases, leaving 8 bases between the germline ends. This CDR3 contains 16 residues. The CDR3, as DNA: TGTGCCAGCAGTTACGCAGAGAGCTCCTATAATTCACCCCTCCACTTT. Translating it yields CASSYAESSYNSPLHF.

The chain joins TRBV12-3 or TRBV12-4 to TRBJ1-1; D is perhaps TRBD1 (6 bases). V dropped 6 bases and J dropped 2 bases, with 19 bases sitting between them. This CDR3 region has 16 residues. CDR3 region: CASSPGGGRVNTEAFF. CDR3 bases: TGTGCCAGCAGCCCTGGGGGGGGGCGAGTAAACACTGAAGCTTTCTTT.

Many counts were recorded for this clonotype. V usage is TRBV13 and J usage is TRBJ2-3; D is possibly TRBD1 (6 bases). CDR1 PRHDT and CDR2 FYEKMQ come from the germline V gene (reference sequence). Trimming stripped 8 bases from V and 2 bases from J, with 17 bases between. CDR3 length: 15 amino acids. The CDR3 coding sequence is TGTGCCAGCGGCCCCCGAGACAGGTACACAGATACGCAGTATTTT. This translates into CASGPRDRYTDTQYF.

This clonotype was found many times. J is TRBJ2-5 and V is TRBV12-3 or TRBV12-4; D is unclear. With 3 bases removed from V and 5 bases from J, the gap between germline ends came to 13 bases. This CDR3 is built from 14 residues. The CDR3 spells CASSFHQETETQYF. As DNA, the CDR3 is TGTGCCAGCAGTTTTCATCAGGAGACGGAGACCCAGTACTTC.

This clonotype was found many times. The chain has TRBV29-1 and TRBJ1-1; TRBD1 agrees at 8 bases. The CDR3 totals 16 residues. Trimming took 0 bases from V and 6 from J; bases not matched to a gene: 12. Germline V gene sequence: CDR1 SQVTM, CDR2 ANQGSEA. The CDR3 is CSVEDMGQVVKPEAFF. Written as DNA, the CDR3 is TGCAGCGTTGAAGATATGGGACAGGTAGTCAAGCCTGAAGCTTTCTTT.

This clonotype was counted at least ten times. The V call is TRBV24-1, the J call TRBJ1-5; D gene ambiguous. The CDR3 runs 14 residues. Germline-derived CDR1 and CDR2 are KGHDR and SFDVKD. V was pared by 4 bases and J by 3 bases, with 9 bases between. In nucleotides, the CDR3 is TGTGCCACCAGTGAACGGGCCTACAATCAGCCCCAGCATTTT. It specifies CATSERAYNQPQHF.